This TCR beta chain derives from a study of T cells in women clearing cervical HPV infection. As for the study in general: Cases' blood sampling followed lesion detection by median about 21 weeks (90 to 200). Overall study findings and caveats: Unknown T-cell numbers per sample may underlie the richness differences. Effector/memory and HPV-specific T cells were not isolated, and association timing is unknown. Cases carried less TRBV6-7 than controls: about 0.1% versus 0.15%.

TCRdb's table, derived via immunoSEQ multiplex PCR, lists solely in-frame clones and lacks some. Across roughly 18,000 clones, the top ten clones capture about 10% of the sample. Losses at the gene ends were 1 base for V and 0 bases for J; bases not matched to a gene: 9. The germline V gene encodes CDR1 SGHRS and CDR2 YFSETQ. This CDR3 is 17 amino acids long. On this clone itself: Its antigen is still unknown. The read gets to within 3 residues of the CDR3 end, and the germline J gene fills in the rest.

The chain combines TRBV5-1 with TRBJ2-7, with TRBD1 identical over 8 bases. This clonotype was sampled from a woman between 18 and 70 years old with a cervical HPV16 infection that either progressed to CIN3+ or cleared (not recorded which). The sequenced material came from blood buffy coat. The part of the CDR3 DNA that was read is TGCGCCAGCAGCTTGTTCCCATGGACAGGGAGCTCCTACGAG. This sequence encodes CASSLFPWTGSSYE. The entire CDR3 protein reads CASSLFPWTGSSYEQYF.